These 2 T cell receptor beta chains were sequenced from one sample in a study of Ad26.COV2.S vaccination and SARS-CoV-2 variants. The treatment was: some 20 received Ad26.COV2.S at low or high dose, single or two shots; roughly five received placebo; per-sample allocation not given. Sampling occurred on day 63 after the first vaccine or placebo injection. Generated by immunoSEQ multiplex PCR, the TCRdb table keeps only in-frame clones and is missing some. The sample records 400,000 to 500,000 clones, 89% being singletons. The specimen was peripheral blood, collected in a trial of Ad26.COV2.S vaccine versus placebo. The receptors come from a person aged 18-65 years who received the Ad26.COV2.S COVID-19 vaccine or a placebo.

The rearrangement uses TRBV6-2 or TRBV6-3 and TRBJ2-3; D may be TRBD1 (5 bases). Germline lookup yields CDR1 MNHEY and CDR2 SVGEGT. The CDR3 totals 17 residues. Between the trimmed V and J ends, which lost 4 bases and 3 bases, there was a span of 20 bases. The CDR3 DNA sequence: TGTGCCAGCAGTTTAGGGGTCGGCAGAGGTGGTACAGATACGCAGTATTTT. The encoded protein is CASSLGVGRGGTDTQYF.

The V and J genes are TRBV12-5 and TRBJ2-1; the D call may be TRBD1 or TRBD2 (6 bases each). The CDR3 length is 14 residues. Germline CDR1 LGHNT, CDR2 FRNRAP. V lost 4 bases and J 8 bases, leaving 15 bases between the germline ends. The CDR3 here is CASGYLGGGDEQFF. Written as DNA, the CDR3 is TGTGCTAGTGGTTACCTGGGGGGCGGGGATGAGCAGTTCTTC. The variable domain in full, with the rest retrieved from reference TRBV12-5 and TRBJ2-1, is DARVTQTPRHKVTEMGQEVTMRCQPILGHNTVFWYRQTMMQGLELLAYFRNRAPLDDSGMPKDRFSAEMPDATLATLKIQPSEPRDSAVYFCASGYLGGGDEQFFGPGTRLTVL.